This T cell receptor (beta chain) emerged from a study of T-cell reconstitution after alpha-beta-depleted transplantation in children. Unique molecular identifiers were built into the TCRbeta library. TCRdb used MiXCR to reprocess the PCR reads, holding one entry per CDR3 protein. In the table there are some 550,000 distinct CDR3 sequences, around 19% of which are singletons. The origin of this receptor is a human donor who donated a stem cell graft to a child with acute lymphoblastic leukemia. Source: PBMCs from the stem cell graft donor, taken from the stem cell graft.

CDR3 nucleotides: TGCAGCGTCGACTTACGAAATGAGCAGTTCTTC. It specifies CSVDLRNEQFF. The V call is TRBV29-1, the J call TRBJ2-1; D is undetermined. The CDR3 contains 11 residues. The germline V and J ends were trimmed by 6 bases and 7 bases, with 10 bases remaining between them. Germline CDR1 reads SQVTM; CDR2 reads ANQGSEA.